This T cell receptor beta chain was sequenced during a study of T cell changes during pregnancy in multiple sclerosis. The CDR3 extends over 16 amino acids. Germline V lookup: CDR1 MDHEN, CDR2 SYDVKM. J lost 0 bases, V lost 5 bases, and 6 bases had no gene match. Here immunoSEQ multiplex PCR was the method, and the copy in TCRdb shows in-frame clones only, minus some. The table has around 100,000 clones, around 92% seen once; the top ten hold 2.5% to 3.5%. The source material was peripheral blood, sampled in the second trimester of pregnancy. The chain combines TRBV28 with TRBJ2-4; 8 bases line up with TRBD1. The sequence was collected from a female donor with multiple sclerosis, enrolled in a pregnancy study. CDR3 loop: CASSAGGAVAKNIQYF. Written as DNA, the CDR3 is TGTGCCAGCAGTGCAGGGGGCGCAGTAGCCAAAAACATTCAGTACTTC.